The T cell receptor (beta chain) under discussion was sequenced for a study of metastatic and nonmetastatic thyroid tumors. Across the whole study: The comparison covered peripheral blood and tumor or nodule tissue in malignant and benign thyroid patients.

MiXCR reprocessed the PCR reads for TCRdb. This sample has 15,000 to 25,000 clones; approximately 24% occur once, and the top ten carry about 3.3%. Comments on this clone: Its antigen is currently unknown.

General study results and limits: It was reported that TCR beta diversity was significantly higher in malignant thyroid tumors than benign nodules, in blood and tumor.

The germline V and J ends were trimmed by 2 bases and 2 bases, with 10 bases remaining between them. This CDR3 contains 14 residues. Per the germline V gene, CDR1 is SGHAT and CDR2 is FQNNGV. Among the patients, none had received any treatment before thyroid surgery. The sequencing input was blood. The receptor was isolated from a male donor with papillary thyroid cancer or a benign thyroid nodule (not recorded which). Some clones in this sample may be carry-over from other donors' samples. V is TRBV11-2 and J is TRBJ2-7; D uncertain. Written as DNA, the CDR3 is TGTGCCAGCAGCTTAACGGACGTAGCCTACGAGCAGTACTTC. This codes for CASSLTDVAYEQYF.